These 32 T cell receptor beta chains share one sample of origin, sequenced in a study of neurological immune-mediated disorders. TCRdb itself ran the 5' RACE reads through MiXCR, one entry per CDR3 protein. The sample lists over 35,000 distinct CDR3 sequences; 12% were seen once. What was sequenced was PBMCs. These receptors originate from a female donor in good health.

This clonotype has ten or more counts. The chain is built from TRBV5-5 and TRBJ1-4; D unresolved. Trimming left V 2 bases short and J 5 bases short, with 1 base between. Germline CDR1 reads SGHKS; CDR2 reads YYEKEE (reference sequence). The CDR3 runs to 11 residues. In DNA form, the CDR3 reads TGTGCCAGCAGCTTAAATGAAAAACTGTTTTTT. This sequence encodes CASSLNEKLFF.

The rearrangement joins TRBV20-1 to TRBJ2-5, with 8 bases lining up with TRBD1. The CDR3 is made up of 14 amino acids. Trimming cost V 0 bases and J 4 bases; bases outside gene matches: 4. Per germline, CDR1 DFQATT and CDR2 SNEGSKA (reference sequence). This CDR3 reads CSARDTGGTETQYF. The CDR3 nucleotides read TGCAGTGCTAGAGATACAGGGGGAACAGAGACCCAGTACTTC.

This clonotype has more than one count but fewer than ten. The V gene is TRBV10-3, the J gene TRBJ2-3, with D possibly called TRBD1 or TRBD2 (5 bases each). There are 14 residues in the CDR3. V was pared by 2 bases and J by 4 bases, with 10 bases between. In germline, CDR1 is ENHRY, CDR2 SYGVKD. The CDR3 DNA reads TGTGCCATCAGTGAGGCCGGGGCGGCAGATACGCAGTATTTT. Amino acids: CAISEAGAADTQYF.

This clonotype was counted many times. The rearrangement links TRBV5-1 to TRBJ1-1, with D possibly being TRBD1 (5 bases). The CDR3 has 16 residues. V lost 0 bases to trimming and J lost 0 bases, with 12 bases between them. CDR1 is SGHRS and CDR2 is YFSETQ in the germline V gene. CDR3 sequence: CASSLEISRVNTEAFF. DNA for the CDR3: TGCGCCAGCAGCTTGGAAATCAGCAGGGTGAACACTGAAGCTTTCTTT.

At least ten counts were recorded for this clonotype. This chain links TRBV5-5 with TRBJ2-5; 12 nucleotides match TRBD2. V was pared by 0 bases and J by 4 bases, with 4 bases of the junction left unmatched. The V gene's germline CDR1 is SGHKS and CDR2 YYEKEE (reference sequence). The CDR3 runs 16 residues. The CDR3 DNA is TGTGCCAGCAGCTTGGCCCCTAGCGGGGGGGCAGAGACCCAGTACTTC. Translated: CASSLAPSGGAETQYF. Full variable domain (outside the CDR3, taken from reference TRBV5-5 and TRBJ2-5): DAGVTQSPTHLIKTRGQQVTLRCSPISGHKSVSWYQQVLGQGPQFIFQYYEKEERGRGNFPDRFSARQFPNYSSELNVNALLLGDSALYLCASSLAPSGGAETQYFGPGTRLLVL.

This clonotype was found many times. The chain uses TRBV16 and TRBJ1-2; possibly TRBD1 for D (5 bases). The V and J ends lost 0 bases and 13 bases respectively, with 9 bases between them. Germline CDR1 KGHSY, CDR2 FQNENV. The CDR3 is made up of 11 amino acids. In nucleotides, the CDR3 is TGTGCCAGCAGCCAATCCCCAGGGTTCACCTTC. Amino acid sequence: CASSQSPGFTF.

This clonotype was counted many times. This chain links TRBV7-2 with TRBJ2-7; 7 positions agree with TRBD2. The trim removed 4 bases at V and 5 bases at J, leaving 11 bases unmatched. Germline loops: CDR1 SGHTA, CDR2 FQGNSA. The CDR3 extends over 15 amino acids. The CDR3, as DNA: TGTGCCAGCAGCTCGTCCGGGACTACGATGGACGAGCAGTACTTC. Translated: CASSSSGTTMDEQYF. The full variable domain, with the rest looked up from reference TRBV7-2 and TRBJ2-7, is GAGVSQSPSNKVTEKGKDVELRCDPISGHTALYWYRQSLGQGLEFLIYFQGNSAPDKSGLPSDRFSAERTGGSVSTLTIQRTQQEDSAVYLCASSSSGTTMDEQYFGPGTRLTVT.

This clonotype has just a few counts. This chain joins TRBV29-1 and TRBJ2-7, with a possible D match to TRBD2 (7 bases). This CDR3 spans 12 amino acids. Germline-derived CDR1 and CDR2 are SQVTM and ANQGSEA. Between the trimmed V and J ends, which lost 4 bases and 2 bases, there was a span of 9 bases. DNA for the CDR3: TGCAGCGTTGGGGGGGGCGCCTACGAGCAGTACTTC. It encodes CSVGGGAYEQYF.

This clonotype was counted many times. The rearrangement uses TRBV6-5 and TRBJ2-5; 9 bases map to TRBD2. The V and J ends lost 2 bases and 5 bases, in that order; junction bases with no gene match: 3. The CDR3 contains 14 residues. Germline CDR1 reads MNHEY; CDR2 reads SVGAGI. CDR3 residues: CASSYSGGRETQYF. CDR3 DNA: TGTGCCAGCAGTTACAGCGGGGGGCGGGAGACCCAGTACTTC.

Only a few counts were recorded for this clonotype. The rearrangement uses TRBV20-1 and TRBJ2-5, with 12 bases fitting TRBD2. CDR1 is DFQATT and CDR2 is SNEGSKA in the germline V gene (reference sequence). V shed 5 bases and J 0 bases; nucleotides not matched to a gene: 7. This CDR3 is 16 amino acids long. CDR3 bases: TGCAGTGCTCCTCGGACTAGCGGGACGTACCAAGAGACCCAGTACTTC. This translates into CSAPRTSGTYQETQYF.

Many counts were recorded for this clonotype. The CDR3 reads CSVEGLEGAPETQYF. The CDR3 DNA reads as TGCAGCGTTGAAGGTCTTGAGGGAGCCCCCGAGACCCAGTACTTC. The rearrangement uses TRBV29-1 and TRBJ2-5; D perhaps matches TRBD2 (5 bases). CDR1 SQVTM and CDR2 ANQGSEA come from the germline V gene. The CDR3 is 15 residues long. V was clipped by 1 base and J by 5 bases, with 17 bases between them. Looking up the rest from reference TRBV29-1 and TRBJ2-5 gives the full variable domain: SAVISQKPSRDICQRGTSLTIQCQVDSQVTMMFWYRQQPGQSLTLIATANQGSEATYESGFVIDKFPISRPNLTFSTLTVSNMSPEDSSIYLCSVEGLEGAPETQYFGPGTRLLVL.

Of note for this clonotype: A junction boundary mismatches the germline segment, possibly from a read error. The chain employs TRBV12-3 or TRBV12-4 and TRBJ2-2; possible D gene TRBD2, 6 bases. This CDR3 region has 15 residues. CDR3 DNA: TGTGCCAGCAGTTTTGGCCGGGCGGAACCCGGGGGGCTGTTTTTT. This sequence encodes CASSFGRAEPGGLFF.

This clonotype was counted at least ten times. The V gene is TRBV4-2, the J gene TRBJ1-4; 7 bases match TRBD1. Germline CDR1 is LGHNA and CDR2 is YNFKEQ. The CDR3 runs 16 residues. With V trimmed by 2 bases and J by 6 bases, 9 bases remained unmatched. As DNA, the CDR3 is TGTGCCAGCAGCCAACAACAGGGGCTGGCGGATGAAAAACTGTTTTTT. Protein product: CASSQQQGLADEKLFF.

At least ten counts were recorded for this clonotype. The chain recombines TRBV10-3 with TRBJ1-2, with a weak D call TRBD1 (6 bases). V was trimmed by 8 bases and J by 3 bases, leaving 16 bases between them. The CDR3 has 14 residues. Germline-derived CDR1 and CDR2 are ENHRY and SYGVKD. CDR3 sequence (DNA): TGTGCCATCGGTTACAGGGAAGCAGACTATGGCTACACCTTC. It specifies CAIGYREADYGYTF.

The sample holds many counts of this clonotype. CDR3 DNA sequence: TGTGCCAGCAGCCCCCGACTAGCCTCCCGCAATGAGCAGTTCTTC. Translating it yields CASSPRLASRNEQFF. The chain links TRBV9 to TRBJ2-1, with 7 bases lining up with TRBD2. The germline V gene has CDR1 SGDLS and CDR2 YYNGEE. This CDR3 is 15 amino acids long. Unmatched junction bases numbered 10, after V lost 4 bases and J lost 6 bases.

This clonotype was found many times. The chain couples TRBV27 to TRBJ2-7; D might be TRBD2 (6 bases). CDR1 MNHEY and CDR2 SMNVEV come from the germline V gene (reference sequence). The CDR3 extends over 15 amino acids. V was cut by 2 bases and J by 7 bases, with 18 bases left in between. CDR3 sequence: CASSLVRGLGGEQYF. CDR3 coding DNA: TGTGCCAGCAGTTTAGTGCGCGGTTTGGGGGGTGAGCAGTACTTC.

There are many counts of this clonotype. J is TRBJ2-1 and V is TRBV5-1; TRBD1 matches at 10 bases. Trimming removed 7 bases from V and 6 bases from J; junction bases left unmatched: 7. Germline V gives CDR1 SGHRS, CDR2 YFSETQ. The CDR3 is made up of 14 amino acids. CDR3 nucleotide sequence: TGCGCCAGCTTCGACAGGGGGCGAGTCAATGAGCAGTTCTTC. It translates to CASFDRGRVNEQFF.

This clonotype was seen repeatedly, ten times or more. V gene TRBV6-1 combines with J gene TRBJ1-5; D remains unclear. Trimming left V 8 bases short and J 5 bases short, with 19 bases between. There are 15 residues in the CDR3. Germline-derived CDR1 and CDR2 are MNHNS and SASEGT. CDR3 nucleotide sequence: TGTGCCAGCCTTACCTTAGGACGGCTGGATCAGCCCCAGCATTTT. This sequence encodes CASLTLGRLDQPQHF.

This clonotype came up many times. The CDR3 nucleotides are TGCAGCGTCCTAGGGGCAGGGAGCACTGAAGCTTTCTTT. Translation gives CSVLGAGSTEAFF. The chain employs TRBV29-1 and TRBJ1-1; a possible D gene is TRBD1 (5 bases). The V and J ends lost 6 bases and 4 bases respectively, with 15 bases between them. The CDR3 has 13 residues. Germline V gene data show CDR1 as SQVTM and CDR2 as ANQGSEA.

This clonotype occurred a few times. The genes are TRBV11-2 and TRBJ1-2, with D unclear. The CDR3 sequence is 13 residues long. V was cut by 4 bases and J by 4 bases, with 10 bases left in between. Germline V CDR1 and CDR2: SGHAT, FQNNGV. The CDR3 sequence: CASSSPGLYGYTF. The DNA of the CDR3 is TGTGCCAGCAGCTCACCGGGCCTCTATGGCTACACCTTC.

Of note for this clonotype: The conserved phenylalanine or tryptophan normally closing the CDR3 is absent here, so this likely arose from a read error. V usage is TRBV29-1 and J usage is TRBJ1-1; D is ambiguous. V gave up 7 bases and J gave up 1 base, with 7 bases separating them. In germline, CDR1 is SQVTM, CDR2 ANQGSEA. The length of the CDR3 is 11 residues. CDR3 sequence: CSAERNTEAFS. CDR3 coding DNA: TGCAGCGCCGAAAGGAACACTGAAGCTTTCTCT.

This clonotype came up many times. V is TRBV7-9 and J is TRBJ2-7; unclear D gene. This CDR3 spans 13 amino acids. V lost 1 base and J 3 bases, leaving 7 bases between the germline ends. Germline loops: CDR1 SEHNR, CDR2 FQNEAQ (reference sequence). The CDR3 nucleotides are TGTGCCAGCAGCTTAGGACGGAACTACGAGCAGTACTTC. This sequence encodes CASSLGRNYEQYF.

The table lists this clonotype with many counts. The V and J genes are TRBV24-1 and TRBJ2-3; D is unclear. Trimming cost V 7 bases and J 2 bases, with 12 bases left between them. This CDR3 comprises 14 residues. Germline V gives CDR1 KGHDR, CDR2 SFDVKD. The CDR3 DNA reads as TGTGCCACCAGCTTCGACACCCACACAGATACGCAGTATTTT. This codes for CATSFDTHTDTQYF.

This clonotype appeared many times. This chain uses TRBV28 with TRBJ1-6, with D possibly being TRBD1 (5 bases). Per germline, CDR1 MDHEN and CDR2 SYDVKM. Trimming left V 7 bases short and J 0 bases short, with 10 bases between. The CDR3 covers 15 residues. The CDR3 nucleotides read TGTGCCAGCAAGCAGGGTAGCTCCTATAATTCACCCCTCCACTTT. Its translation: CASKQGSSYNSPLHF.

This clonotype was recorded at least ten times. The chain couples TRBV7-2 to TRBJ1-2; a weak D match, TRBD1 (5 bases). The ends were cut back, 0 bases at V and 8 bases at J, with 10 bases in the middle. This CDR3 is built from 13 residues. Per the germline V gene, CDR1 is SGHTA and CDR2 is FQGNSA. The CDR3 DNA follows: TGTGCCAGCAGCTTAGCCGGAAAGGGGGGCTACACCTTC. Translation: CASSLAGKGGYTF.

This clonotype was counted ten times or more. The CDR3 DNA sequence: TGTGCCAGCAGCTTGGGAGGGGCTGGAAACACCATATATTTT. Translation: CASSLGGAGNTIYF. The V gene is TRBV5-6, the J gene TRBJ1-3; tentatively, D is TRBD1 (5 bases). Germline CDR1 and CDR2: SGHDT and YYEEEE. The germline V and J ends were trimmed by 0 bases and 2 bases, with 6 bases remaining between them. CDR3 size: 14 residues.

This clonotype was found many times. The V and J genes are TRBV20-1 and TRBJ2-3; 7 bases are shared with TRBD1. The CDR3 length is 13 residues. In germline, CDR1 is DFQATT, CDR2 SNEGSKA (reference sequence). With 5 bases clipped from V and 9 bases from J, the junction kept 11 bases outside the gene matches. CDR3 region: CSARPQGSQTQYF. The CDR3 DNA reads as TGCAGTGCTCGCCCACAGGGGAGTCAGACGCAGTATTTT.

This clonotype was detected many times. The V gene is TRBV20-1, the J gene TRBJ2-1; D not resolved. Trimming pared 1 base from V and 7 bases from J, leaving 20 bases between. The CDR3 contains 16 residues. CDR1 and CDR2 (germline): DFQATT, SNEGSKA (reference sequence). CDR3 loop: CSARVVPGSTFNEQFF. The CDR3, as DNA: TGCAGTGCTAGAGTCGTACCGGGCTCCACGTTTAATGAGCAGTTCTTC.

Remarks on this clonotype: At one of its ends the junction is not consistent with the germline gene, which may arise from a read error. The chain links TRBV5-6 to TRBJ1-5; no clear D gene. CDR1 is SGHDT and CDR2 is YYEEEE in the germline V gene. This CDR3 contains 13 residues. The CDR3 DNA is TGTGCCAGCAGCTTTGGTAGCAATAAGCCACAGCATTTT. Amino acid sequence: CASSFGSNKPQHF.

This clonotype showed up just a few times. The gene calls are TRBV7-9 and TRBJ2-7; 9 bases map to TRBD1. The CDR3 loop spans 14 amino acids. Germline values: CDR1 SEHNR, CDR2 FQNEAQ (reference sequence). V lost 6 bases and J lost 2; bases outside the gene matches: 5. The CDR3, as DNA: TGTGCCAGCAGGCCCGGGACAGGGCCCTACGAGCAGTACTTC. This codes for CASRPGTGPYEQYF.

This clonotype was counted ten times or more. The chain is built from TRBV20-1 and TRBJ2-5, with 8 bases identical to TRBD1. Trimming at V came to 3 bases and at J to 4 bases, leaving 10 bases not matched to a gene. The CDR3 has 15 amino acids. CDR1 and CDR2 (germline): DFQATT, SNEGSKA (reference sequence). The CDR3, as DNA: TGCAGTGCTAGTGACCCAGGACAGGGTGGAGAGACCCAGTACTTC. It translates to CSASDPGQGGETQYF.

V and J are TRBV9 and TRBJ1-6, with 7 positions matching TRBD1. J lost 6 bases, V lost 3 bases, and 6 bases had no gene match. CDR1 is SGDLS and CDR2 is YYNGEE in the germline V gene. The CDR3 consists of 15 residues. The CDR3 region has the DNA TGTGCCAGCAGCGACGGGACAGCAATTAATTCACCCCTCCACTTT. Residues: CASSDGTAINSPLHF.